The clone carrying this TCR beta chain was seen a handful of times. The data were taken from a study of T cells in Graves' hyperthyroidism and ophthalmopathy. TCR beta CDR3 regions were amplified from RNA. Researchers ran a first-round RT-PCR on the TCR CDR3 using the HTBI primer set. TCRdb processed the multiplex PCR reads anew with MiXCR; each CDR3 protein has one entry. Here the sample spans 650,000 to 800,000 distinct CDR3 sequences, 40% to 55% being singletons. The CDR3 totals 18 residues. Germline CDR1 reads LNHDA; CDR2 reads SQIVND (reference sequence). The V gene end was trimmed by 4 bases and the J gene end by 1 base; junction bases not matched to a gene: 15.

The source of this sequence is an adult man with Graves' disease, either hyperthyroidism or ophthalmopathy (not recorded which). The gene calls are TRBV19 and TRBJ2-5, with 7 bases fitting TRBD1. The sample consisted of peripheral blood or thyroid tissue (not recorded which). Here the CDR3 DNA reads TGTGCCAGTAGTACTTTGCCACAGGGGCCGCCTCTCCAAGAGACCCAGTACTTC. This translates into CASSTLPQGPPLQETQYF.